This record concerns one T cell receptor (beta chain) sequence. One junction end disagrees with the germline gene, perhaps due to a read error. CDR1 and CDR2 from the germline V gene are SSHAT and FNYEAQ (reference sequence). The CDR3 covers 14 residues. This table comes from immunoSEQ multiplex PCR, and its TCRdb copy is limited to in-frame clones, with some not included. This table has under 600,000 clones, 95% to 98% appearing once. This entry comes from a study of shared clonotypes between healthy human individuals. Naive CD8 cells were CD45RO-negative, positively selected for CCR7, excluding terminally differentiated effector memory CD45RA+ cells.

The V gene is TRBV7-7, the J gene TRBJ2-2, with D possibly matching TRBD2 (6 bases). Sequencing was carried out using naive CD8+ T cells sorted from blood. This TCR came from a man in his thirties or forties in good health. The CDR3, as DNA: TGTGCTAGCAGCCCGGGGGTCTCGGCCGGGGAGCTGTTTTTT. It codes for CASSPGVSAGELFF.